The clone carrying this TCR beta chain was counted between two and nine times. Its antigen is as yet unknown. A FACSAria was used to sort CD4+ and CD8+ T cells. These cells came from PBMCs. Sequencing templates came from extracted RNA that was reverse transcribed into cDNA. Assay: immunoSEQ multiplex PCR; the TCRdb copy retains only in-frame clones and omits some. This table holds around 29,000 clones, 70% to 80% found once. CDR1 is SEHNR and CDR2 is FQNEAQ in the germline V gene (reference sequence). This CDR3 has 15 residues. With V trimmed by 2 bases and J by 6 bases, 8 bases remained unmatched. This sample stems from a study of CD8+ T cells in alopecia areata. Study-level points and caveats: Affected lesional scalp, above all in alopecia totalis/universalis, was more clonal than normal scalp.

Sequenced material: NKG2D-low CD8+ T cells sorted from blood. The rearrangement links TRBV7-9 to TRBJ1-1, with 8 bases matching TRBD1. The TCR originated in a human donor with alopecia areata. CDR3 protein: CASSLRGTGDPEAFF. CDR3 nucleotides: TGTGCCAGCAGCTTAAGGGGGACAGGCGACCCTGAAGCTTTCTTT.